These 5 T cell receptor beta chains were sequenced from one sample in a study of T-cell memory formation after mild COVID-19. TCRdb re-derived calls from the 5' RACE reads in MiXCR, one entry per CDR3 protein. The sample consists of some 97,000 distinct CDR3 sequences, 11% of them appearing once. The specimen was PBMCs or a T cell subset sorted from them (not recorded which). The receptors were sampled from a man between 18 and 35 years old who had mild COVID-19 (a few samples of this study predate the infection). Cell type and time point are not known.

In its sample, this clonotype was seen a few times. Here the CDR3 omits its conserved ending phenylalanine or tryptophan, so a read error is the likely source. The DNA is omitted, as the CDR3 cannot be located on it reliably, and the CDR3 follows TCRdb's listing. CDR3 residues: CASIRGRRDVV. The chain couples TRBV12-3 or TRBV12-4 to TRBJ1-2; TRBD1, the table's D call, was not compared with the DNA. The CDR3 is 11 residues long, ends included.

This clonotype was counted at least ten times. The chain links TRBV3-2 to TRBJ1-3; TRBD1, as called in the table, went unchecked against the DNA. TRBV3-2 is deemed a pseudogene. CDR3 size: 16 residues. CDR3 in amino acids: CASSQEGRGAENTIYF. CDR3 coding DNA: TGTGCCAGCAGCCAAGAGGGTAGGGGCGCCGAAAACACCATATATTTT.

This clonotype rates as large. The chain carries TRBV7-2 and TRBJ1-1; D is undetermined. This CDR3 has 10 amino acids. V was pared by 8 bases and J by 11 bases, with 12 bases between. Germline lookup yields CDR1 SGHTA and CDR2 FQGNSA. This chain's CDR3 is CASGRLGAFF. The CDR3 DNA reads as TGTGCCAGCGGGCGGTTGGGGGCTTTCTTT.

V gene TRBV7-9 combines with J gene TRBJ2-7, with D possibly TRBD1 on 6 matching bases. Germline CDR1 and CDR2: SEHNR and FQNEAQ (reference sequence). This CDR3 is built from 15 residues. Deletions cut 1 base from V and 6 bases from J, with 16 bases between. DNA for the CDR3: TGTGCCAGCAGCTTAGGCCCTAAAGGGGGAAGCGAGCAGTACTTC. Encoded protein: CASSLGPKGGSEQYF.

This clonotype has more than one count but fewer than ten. The CDR3 nucleotides read TGTGCCAGCAGTTTATCAGGGGGCACCGGGGAGCTGTTTTTT. Translation: CASSLSGGTGELFF. This rearrangement joins TRBV27 to TRBJ2-2, with D tentatively TRBD1 (6 bases). Germline loops: CDR1 MNHEY, CDR2 SMNVEV (reference sequence). The CDR3 contains 14 residues. Trimming took 0 bases from V and 4 from J, leaving 6 bases between them.